Given below is one T cell receptor beta chain in context. This clonotype occurred a few times. Which antigen it targets is not known. No clone much larger than this one lies a single base away; base qualities are absent. This record comes from a study of identical twins (dated by TCRdb to about 2016). The study in broad terms: To test whether fetal clonotypes persist, this study deep-sequenced TCR alpha and beta repertoires from monozygotic twins, from unrelated adults of various ages, and from cord blood. To rule out contamination, replicate twin experiments were performed at different times with different library preparation protocols.

Receptor amplification or capture employed 5' RACE. Sequenced on an Illumina HiSeq 2000. A universal primer binding site was introduced by template switching, and a unique molecular identifier was present in the final cDNA, enabling accurate counting of TCR cDNA molecules. Specific primers in the conserved constant-segment region were used to synthesize first-strand cDNA for TCR alpha and beta chains. To control for contamination, each cDNA library was double barcoded with a SMART-Mk sample barcode plus Illumina barcodes. TruSeq adapter sequences and Illumina sample barcodes were added in two successive PCR steps. TCR alpha and beta cDNA libraries were sequenced on the Illumina HiSeq platform with custom primers. The original methods were these. Raw reads were processed with MiGEC to extract unique molecular identifiers, and MiXCR was used to determine CDR3 positions. For each individual, recombination models were inferred using an EM algorithm with the repgenHMM and IGoR tools. The analysis of shared clonotypes was done with the tcR package in R, with sharing normalized by the product of cloneset sizes. Out-of-frame nonproductive sequences were analyzed to study raw recombination free of thymic and clonal selection effects. TCRdb trimmed the raw reads at Q25, called clones with MiXCR and kept productive beta chains. Here each entry gathers all rows of one CDR3 protein and keeps the most common genes and DNA. TCRdb's processing, not the study's, gives the V and J calls here. This sample comprises approximately 230,000 distinct CDR3 sequences, more than 13% of them detected only once. The ten largest clones take up 8.5% to 10% of the sample.

Broader findings and caveats from the paper: Fewer insertions were carried by abundant cord blood beta clonotypes, a similar but weaker trend appeared in young adult naive repertoires, and no such trend appeared in memory repertoires. In monozygotic twins, out-of-frame TCR alpha sharing was systematically underestimated by recombination models, although the models agreed with sharing between unrelated individuals. Excess twin sharing in beta out-of-frame sequences was weaker because fewer shared sequences lowered the signal-to-noise ratio. Out-of-frame TCR alpha sequences shared between twins showed an excess of low generation-probability sequences compared with coincidental sharing between unrelated individuals. Zero-insertion analyses could be partly confounded by invariant T cells such as MAIT and iNKT, although diverse VJ usage argued against such confounding for most clonotypes. Because the same donors could not be followed over many years, the conclusions depended on cross-sectional statistical analysis.

CDR1 and CDR2 (MGHRA, YSYEKL) derive from the germline V gene. The CDR3 sequence holds 12 residues, the cysteine and phenylalanine included. Only the CDR3 DNA stays, 36 bases, in frame from base 1. Relative to germline, V is 0 bases shorter and J is 8 bases shorter, with 5 bases between their ends. Only healthy Caucasian donors were included. Miltenyi CD45RO+ enrichment and human naive T-cell isolation kits were used to isolate memory (CD45RO+) and naive T cells from PBMC. Sequencing used memory (CD45RO+) T cells sorted from blood. Sample cell subset or site, as interpreted from the label and publication: CD45RO+ enriched T cells. Recombination connected TRBV4-1 to TRBJ1-5; no D gene call is confident. The sequence was collected from a woman between 18 and 29 years old in good health. In nucleotide form, the sequence is TGCGCCAGCAGCCAAGATCTCGAGCCCCAGCATTTT. Its translation is CASSQDLEPQHF.